The 26 T cell receptor beta chains reported below all come from one sample, sequenced in a study of blood T cell repertoires in COVID-19. The table came from immunoSEQ multiplex PCR; TCRdb's copy has only in-frame clones and leaves some out. The table lists approximately 300,000 clones, roughly 86% of them singletons. The source material was peripheral blood. Receptor source: a woman in her twenties or thirties with COVID-19, enrolled during active disease.

This chain uses TRBV6-2 or TRBV6-3 with TRBJ1-5; D uncertain. Trimming cost V 4 bases and J 6 bases, with 7 bases left between them. Germline loops: CDR1 MNHEY, CDR2 SVGEGT. This CDR3 has 12 amino acids. In DNA form, the CDR3 reads TGTGCCAGCAGTTTCTATGGTCAGCCCCAGCATTTT. This gives the protein CASSFYGQPQHF.

The chain has TRBV5-8 and TRBJ2-2, with D hard to call. This CDR3 spans 12 amino acids. V was cut by 3 bases and J by 6 bases, with 6 bases left in between. Germline lookup yields CDR1 SGHTS and CDR2 YDEGEE. CDR3 DNA sequence: TGTGCCAGCAGCTCGGTTCCCGGGGAGCTGTTTTTT. Amino acid sequence: CASSSVPGELFF.

On this clone: The same CDR3 arises from other DNA sequences in this sample as well. The V call is TRBV19, the J call TRBJ1-5, with a possible D match to TRBD1 (5 bases). Germline V gene sequence: CDR1 LNHDA, CDR2 SQIVND (reference sequence). V lost 3 bases, J lost 0 bases, and 9 bases lay in between. The CDR3 loop spans 15 amino acids. This CDR3 is CASSIGTRSNQPQHF. The CDR3, as DNA: TGTGCCAGTAGTATTGGGACTCGTAGCAATCAGCCCCAGCATTTT.

The chain combines TRBV4-2 with TRBJ1-2; D unclear. Trimming removed 4 bases at V and 3 bases at J, with 15 bases between. This CDR3 contains 15 residues. From germline, CDR1 is LGHNA and CDR2 YNFKEQ. DNA for the CDR3: TGTGCCAGCAGCCTAAACGTACGGGATTACTATGGCTACACCTTC. Its translation is CASSLNVRDYYGYTF.

The V and J genes are TRBV24-1 and TRBJ2-3, with 12 nucleotides matching TRBD1. Germline lookup yields CDR1 KGHDR and CDR2 SFDVKD. This CDR3 contains 16 residues. V shed 7 bases, J shed 5 bases, and the junction held 9 bases outside the gene matches. The CDR3 DNA is TGTGCCACCAGCGAACGGGACAGGGGGCCATTAGATACGCAGTATTTT. This gives the protein CATSERDRGPLDTQYF.

Written as DNA, the CDR3 is TGTGCCAGCAGCCAAGGCCAGCGGGGAGGGGGAGTGGCCGGGGAGCTGTTTTTT. Protein product: CASSQGQRGGGVAGELFF. V is TRBV4-2 and J is TRBJ2-2; tentatively, D is TRBD2 (7 bases). Between the trimmed V and J ends, which lost 1 base and 6 bases, there was a span of 21 bases. Germline CDR1 and CDR2: LGHNA and YNFKEQ. This CDR3 is built from 18 residues.

This clone appeared a single time. The rearrangement links TRBV7-9 to TRBJ1-2, with TRBD1 identical over 11 bases. The length of the CDR3 is 14 residues. V was pared by 4 bases and J by 6 bases, with 4 bases of the junction left unmatched. Germline assignment: CDR1 SEHNR and CDR2 FQNEAQ (reference sequence). CDR3 sequence (DNA): TGTGCCAGCAGCTCCGGACAGGGGGCACATGGCTACACCTTC. Residues: CASSSGQGAHGYTF.

The rearrangement links TRBV6-5 to TRBJ1-5; D is unclear. The germline V gene has CDR1 MNHEY and CDR2 SVGAGI. V lost 3 bases, J lost 11 bases, and 14 bases lay in between. The CDR3 is 13 amino acids. CDR3 nucleotide sequence: TGTGCCAGCAGTTATGATAGCTCAGCGGCCCAGCATTTT. It specifies CASSYDSSAAQHF.

This chain connects TRBV18 to TRBJ2-7; D remains ambiguous. The CDR3 covers 12 residues. Germline V gives CDR1 KGHSH, CDR2 LQKENI. V dropped 2 bases and J dropped 2 bases, with 4 bases sitting between them. The CDR3 sequence: CASSPTPYEQYF. The CDR3 DNA is TGTGCCAGCTCACCAACTCCCTACGAGCAGTACTTC.

This sequence joins TRBV6-5 and TRBJ1-1; no firm D call. V dropped 5 bases and J dropped 9 bases, with 19 bases sitting between them. The germline CDR1 and CDR2 sequences are MNHEY and SVGAGI. The CDR3 consists of 14 residues. CDR3: CASSIQPEALKAFF. The DNA for the CDR3 is TGTGCCAGCAGTATCCAGCCGGAGGCCCTGAAAGCTTTCTTT.

The CDR3 nucleotides are TGTGCCAGATCCGACGGAGATGGCTACACCTTC. Protein sequence: CARSDGDGYTF. The rearrangement uses TRBV2 and TRBJ1-2; no clear D gene. Germline CDR1 reads SNHLY; CDR2 reads FYNNEI. With 9 bases removed from V and 6 bases from J, the gap between germline ends came to 11 bases. The length of the CDR3 is 11 residues.

In DNA form, the CDR3 reads TGTGCCACCAGCATAGCGGGAGAAGAAAACACCATATATTTT. Its protein product is CATSIAGEENTIYF. The V gene is TRBV15, the J gene TRBJ1-3; no reliable D call. CDR1 and CDR2 (germline): LNHNV, YYDKDF (reference sequence). This CDR3 spans 14 amino acids. V was pared by 4 bases and J by 6 bases, with 13 bases between.

The rearrangement links TRBV29-1 to TRBJ1-2; 11 nucleotides line up with TRBD1. The CDR3 is 13 residues long. With 3 bases clipped from V and 7 bases from J, the junction kept 4 bases outside the gene matches. Germline V CDR1 and CDR2: SQVTM, ANQGSEA. The CDR3 spells CSVEDRGLVGYTF. In DNA form, the CDR3 reads TGCAGCGTTGAGGACAGGGGGCTAGTTGGCTACACCTTC.

This chain uses TRBV5-1 with TRBJ1-1; 7 positions agree with TRBD1. From germline, CDR1 is SGHRS and CDR2 YFSETQ. The CDR3 spans 11 residues. V shed 4 bases and J 12 bases; nucleotides not matched to a gene: 6. The CDR3 DNA sequence: TGCGCCAGCAGCCGCGACAGGGAGTCTTTCTTT. Amino acids: CASSRDRESFF.

Remarks on this clone: One junction end does not reproduce the germline sequence, and a read error may be involved. The chain has TRBV29-1 and TRBJ2-3; perhaps TRBD1 as D (6 bases). The CDR3 runs to 15 residues. In germline, CDR1 is SQVTM, CDR2 ANQGSEA. The CDR3 sequence is CSVEGVTGSTDTQYF. In nucleotides, the CDR3 is TGCAGCGTCGAAGGCGTAACAGGGAGCACAGATACGCAGTATTTT.

The chain links TRBV3-1 (or the pseudogene TRBV3-2) to TRBJ2-1; D is undetermined. Germline CDR1 reads LGHDT; CDR2 reads YNNKEL (reference sequence). This CDR3 is built from 15 residues. The V gene lost 1 base and the J gene lost 5 bases, with 12 bases spanning the gap. The CDR3 sequence is CASSQVVKQDNEQFF. The CDR3 nucleotides are TGTGCCAGCAGCCAAGTGGTGAAACAAGACAATGAGCAGTTCTTC.

The CDR3 spells CASSQERGGSLSYEQYV. The CDR3 DNA follows: TGTGCCAGCAGCCAAGAGAGAGGGGGTTCACTATCCTACGAGCAGTACGTC. This chain joins TRBV14 and TRBJ2-7, with D possibly TRBD1 on 6 matching bases. This CDR3 has 17 amino acids. V was shortened by 0 bases and J by 1 base, with 16 bases between the two germline ends. Germline lookup yields CDR1 SGHDN and CDR2 FVKESK.

This clone was seen a single time. The gene calls are TRBV2 and TRBJ1-2; a possible D gene is TRBD1 (5 bases). Germline CDR1 reads SNHLY; CDR2 reads FYNNEI. The CDR3 is 14 residues long. Deletions cut 3 bases from V and 5 bases from J, with 13 bases between. CDR3 sequence reads: CASSEVRASYGYTF. Written as DNA, the CDR3 is TGTGCCAGCAGTGAGGTCAGGGCTTCGTATGGCTACACCTTC. Using reference TRBV2 and TRBJ1-2 for the parts outside the CDR3, the full variable domain is EPEVTQTPSHQVTQMGQEVILRCVPISNHLYFYWYRQILGQKVEFLVSFYNNEISEKSEIFDDQFSVERPDGSNFTLKIRSTKLEDSAMYFCASSEVRASYGYTFGSGTRLTVV.

The chain has TRBV2 and TRBJ1-6; D not certain. Trimming shortened V by 7 bases and J by 0 bases, and 10 bases separated the two germline ends. CDR1 is SNHLY and CDR2 is FYNNEI in the germline V gene. The CDR3 is 15 amino acids. The CDR3 nucleotides read TGTGCCAGCAATAGAGAGAGCTCCTATAATTCACCCCTCCACTTT. Encoded protein: CASNRESSYNSPLHF. The variable domain in full, with the rest retrieved from reference TRBV2 and TRBJ1-6, is EPEVTQTPSHQVTQMGQEVILRCVPISNHLYFYWYRQILGQKVEFLVSFYNNEISEKSEIFDDQFSVERPDGSNFTLKIRSTKLEDSAMYFCASNRESSYNSPLHFGNGTRLTVT.

In this sample, this clone turned up once. The genes are TRBV6-1 and TRBJ1-5; D perhaps matches TRBD1 (5 bases). Trimming took off 1 base at V and 4 bases at J, with 14 bases between the two ends. Per germline, CDR1 MNHNS and CDR2 SASEGT. The CDR3 has 16 amino acids. This chain's CDR3 is CASSEGGRRPNQPQHF. DNA for the CDR3: TGTGCCAGCAGTGAAGGGGGGAGGAGACCTAATCAGCCCCAGCATTTT.

This clone occurred a few times. In nucleotides, the CDR3 is TGTGCCAGTAGTATCTACCCCGGGACAGGGGATGGCTACACCTTC. This encodes CASSIYPGTGDGYTF. This sequence joins TRBV19 and TRBJ1-2; 10 bases fit TRBD1. The CDR3 is made up of 15 amino acids. The V gene end was trimmed by 3 bases and the J gene end by 6 bases; junction bases not matched to a gene: 7. From germline, CDR1 is LNHDA and CDR2 SQIVND (reference sequence). Full variable domain (missing parts from reference TRBV19 and TRBJ1-2): DGGITQSPKYLFRKEGQNVTLSCEQNLNHDAMYWYRQDPGQGLRLIYYSQIVNDFQKGDIAEGYSVSREKKESFPLTVTSAQKNPTAFYLCASSIYPGTGDGYTFGSGTRLTVV.

The V and J genes are TRBV28 and TRBJ1-5, with no clear D. Germline CDR1 reads MDHEN; CDR2 reads SYDVKM. The ends were cut back, 1 base at V and 6 bases at J, with 10 bases in the middle. The CDR3 contains 14 residues. CDR3 DNA sequence: TGTGCCAGCAGTTTATACCCTTCCGGTCAGCCCCAGCATTTT. Translating it yields CASSLYPSGQPQHF.

The V gene is TRBV18, the J gene TRBJ2-7, with 9 bases lining up with TRBD2. V lost 3 bases and J lost 7; bases outside the gene matches: 16. Germline loops: CDR1 KGHSH, CDR2 LQKENI. CDR3 size: 17 residues. CDR3 amino acids: CASSPRPGASGVGEQYF. CDR3 nucleotides: TGTGCCAGCTCACCGAGACCTGGGGCTAGCGGGGTTGGAGAGCAGTACTTC.

This clone occurred once. The chain employs TRBV9 and TRBJ1-2, with TRBD1 identical over 7 bases. V was clipped by 6 bases and J by 3 bases; unmatched bases: 5. This CDR3 region has 13 residues. CDR1 is SGDLS, CDR2 YYNGEE, per germline. The CDR3 loop is CASNRDSHYGYTF. The CDR3 region has the DNA TGTGCCAGCAACCGGGACAGCCACTATGGCTACACCTTC.

The chain has TRBV5-4 and TRBJ2-5; tentatively, D is TRBD2 (6 bases). This CDR3 contains 16 residues. Between the trimmed V and J ends, which lost 4 bases and 3 bases, there was a span of 19 bases. Per the germline V gene, CDR1 is SGHNT and CDR2 is YYREEE (reference sequence). The CDR3 spells CASSPPGGSPKETQYF. CDR3 DNA sequence: TGTGCCAGCAGCCCCCCCGGGGGTTCTCCCAAAGAGACCCAGTACTTC.

The chain has TRBV6-5 and TRBJ2-3; weak D call: TRBD1 (6 bases). The V and J ends lost 4 bases and 4 bases respectively, with 18 bases between them. The CDR3 loop spans 16 amino acids. The germline V gene encodes CDR1 MNHEY and CDR2 SVGAGI. The CDR3 is CASSSAGELFPDTQYF. The CDR3 DNA sequence: TGTGCCAGCAGTTCAGCAGGGGAACTCTTCCCAGATACGCAGTATTTT.